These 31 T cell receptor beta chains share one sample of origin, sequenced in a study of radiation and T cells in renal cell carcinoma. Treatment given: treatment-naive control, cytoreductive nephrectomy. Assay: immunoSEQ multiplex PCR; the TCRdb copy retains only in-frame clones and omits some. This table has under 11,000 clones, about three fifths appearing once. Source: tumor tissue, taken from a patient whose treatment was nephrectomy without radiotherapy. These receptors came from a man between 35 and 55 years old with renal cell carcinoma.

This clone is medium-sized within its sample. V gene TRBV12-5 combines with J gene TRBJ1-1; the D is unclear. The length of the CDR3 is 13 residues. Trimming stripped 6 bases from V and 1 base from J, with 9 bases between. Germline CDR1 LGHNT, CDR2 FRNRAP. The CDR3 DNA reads TGTGCTAGTGGGGTGGGATCGAACACTGAAGCTTTCTTT. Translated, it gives CASGVGSNTEAFF.

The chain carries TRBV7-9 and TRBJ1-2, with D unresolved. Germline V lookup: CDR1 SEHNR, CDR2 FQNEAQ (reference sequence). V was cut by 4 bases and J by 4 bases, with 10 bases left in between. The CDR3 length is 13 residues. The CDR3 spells CASSSRAGYGYTF. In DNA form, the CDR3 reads TGTGCCAGCAGCTCTCGAGCTGGCTATGGCTACACCTTC.

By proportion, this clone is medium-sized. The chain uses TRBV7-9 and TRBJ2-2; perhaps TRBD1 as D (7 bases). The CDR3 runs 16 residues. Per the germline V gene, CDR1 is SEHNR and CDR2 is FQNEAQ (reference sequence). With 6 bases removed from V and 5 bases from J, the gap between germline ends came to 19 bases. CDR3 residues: CASRNQGGLRTGELFF. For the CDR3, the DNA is TGTGCCAGCAGAAACCAGGGGGGATTGAGGACCGGGGAGCTGTTTTTT.

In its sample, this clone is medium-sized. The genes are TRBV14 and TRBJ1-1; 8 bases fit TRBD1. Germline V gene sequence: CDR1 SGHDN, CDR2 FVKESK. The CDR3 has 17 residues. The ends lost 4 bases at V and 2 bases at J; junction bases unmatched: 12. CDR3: CASSRPRRTGRNTEAFF. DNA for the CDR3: TGTGCCAGCAGCCGCCCCAGGCGGACAGGGAGAAACACTGAAGCTTTCTTT.

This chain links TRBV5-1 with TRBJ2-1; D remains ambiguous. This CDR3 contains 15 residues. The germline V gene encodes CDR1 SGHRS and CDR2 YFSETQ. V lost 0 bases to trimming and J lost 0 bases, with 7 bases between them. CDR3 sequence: CASSLGRSSYNEQFF. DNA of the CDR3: TGCGCCAGCAGCTTGGGGCGGAGCTCCTACAATGAGCAGTTCTTC.

The chain's CDR3 is CASSLGLGLADTDTQYF. The DNA of the CDR3 is TGCGCCAGCAGCTTGGGGCTGGGTCTAGCAGACACAGATACGCAGTATTTT. This chain uses TRBV5-1 with TRBJ2-3; tentatively, D is TRBD2 (5 bases). Between the trimmed V and J ends, which lost 0 bases and 2 bases, there was a span of 16 bases. This CDR3 comprises 17 residues. Germline V gene sequence: CDR1 SGHRS, CDR2 YFSETQ. Using reference TRBV5-1 and TRBJ2-3 for the parts outside the CDR3, the full variable domain is KAGVTQTPRYLIKTRGQQVTLSCSPISGHRSVSWYQQTPGQGLQFLFEYFSETQRNKGNFPGRFSGRQFSNSRSEMNVSTLELGDSALYLCASSLGLGLADTDTQYFGPGTRLTVL.

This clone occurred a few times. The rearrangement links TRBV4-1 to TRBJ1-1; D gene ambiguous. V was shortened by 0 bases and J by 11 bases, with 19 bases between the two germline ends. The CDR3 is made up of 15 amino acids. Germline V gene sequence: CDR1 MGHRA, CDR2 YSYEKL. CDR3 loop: CASSQDNGGGRMAFF. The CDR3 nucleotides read TGCGCCAGCAGCCAAGATAACGGCGGCGGCCGAATGGCTTTCTTT.

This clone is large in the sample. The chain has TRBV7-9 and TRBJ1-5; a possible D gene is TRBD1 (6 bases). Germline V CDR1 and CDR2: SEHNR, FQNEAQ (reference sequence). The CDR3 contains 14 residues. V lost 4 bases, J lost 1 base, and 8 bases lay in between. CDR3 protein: CASSSGGSNQPQHF. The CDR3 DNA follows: TGTGCCAGCAGCTCCGGGGGCAGCAATCAGCCCCAGCATTTT.

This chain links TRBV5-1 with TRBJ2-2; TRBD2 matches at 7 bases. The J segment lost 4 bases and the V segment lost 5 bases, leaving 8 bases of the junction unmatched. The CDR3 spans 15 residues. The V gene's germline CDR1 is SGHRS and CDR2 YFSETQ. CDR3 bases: TGCGCCAGCAGGACCGGGACTACGGTCACCGGGGAGCTGTTTTTT. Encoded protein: CASRTGTTVTGELFF.

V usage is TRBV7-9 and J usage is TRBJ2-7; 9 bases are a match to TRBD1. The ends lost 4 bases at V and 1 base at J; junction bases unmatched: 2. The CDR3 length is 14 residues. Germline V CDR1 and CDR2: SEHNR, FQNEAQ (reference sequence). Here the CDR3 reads CASSWDRESYEQYF. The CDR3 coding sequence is TGTGCCAGCAGCTGGGACAGGGAATCCTACGAGCAGTACTTC.

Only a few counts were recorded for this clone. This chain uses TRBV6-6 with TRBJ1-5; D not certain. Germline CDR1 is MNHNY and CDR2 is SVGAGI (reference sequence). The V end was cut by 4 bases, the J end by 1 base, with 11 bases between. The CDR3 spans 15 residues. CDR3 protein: CASSSGTASNQPQHF. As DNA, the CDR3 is TGTGCCAGCAGTTCCGGCACTGCAAGCAATCAGCCCCAGCATTTT.

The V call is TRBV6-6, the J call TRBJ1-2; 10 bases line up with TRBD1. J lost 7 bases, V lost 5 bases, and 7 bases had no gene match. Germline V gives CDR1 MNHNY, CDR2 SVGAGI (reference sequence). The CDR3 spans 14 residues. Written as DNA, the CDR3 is TGTGCCAGCAGTGGGGACAGGGGTTCCCCTGGCTACACCTTC. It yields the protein CASSGDRGSPGYTF.

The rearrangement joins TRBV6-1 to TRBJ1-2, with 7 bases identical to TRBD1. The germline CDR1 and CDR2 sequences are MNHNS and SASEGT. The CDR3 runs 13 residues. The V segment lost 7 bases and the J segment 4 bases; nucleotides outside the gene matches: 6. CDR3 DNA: TGTGCCAGCAATGCACAGGGGTTCTATGGCTACACCTTC. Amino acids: CASNAQGFYGYTF.

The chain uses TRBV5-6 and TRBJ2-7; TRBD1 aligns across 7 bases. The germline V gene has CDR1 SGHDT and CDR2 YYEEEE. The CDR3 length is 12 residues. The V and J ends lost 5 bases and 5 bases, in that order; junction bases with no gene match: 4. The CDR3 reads CASSDRAHEQYV. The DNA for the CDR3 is TGTGCCAGCAGTGACAGGGCCCACGAGCAGTACGTC.

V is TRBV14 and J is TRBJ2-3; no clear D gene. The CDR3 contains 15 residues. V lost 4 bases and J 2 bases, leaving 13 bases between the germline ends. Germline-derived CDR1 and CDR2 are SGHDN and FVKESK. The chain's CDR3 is CASSLSDGFTDTQYF. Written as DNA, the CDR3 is TGTGCCAGCAGCCTATCGGACGGGTTCACAGATACGCAGTATTTT.

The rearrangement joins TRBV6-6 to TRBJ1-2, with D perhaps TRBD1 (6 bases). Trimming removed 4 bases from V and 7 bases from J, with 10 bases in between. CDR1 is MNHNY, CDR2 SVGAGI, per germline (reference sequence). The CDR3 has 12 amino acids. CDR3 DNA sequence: TGTGCCAGCAGTTTCACAGGGTTTGGCTACACCTTC. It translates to CASSFTGFGYTF.

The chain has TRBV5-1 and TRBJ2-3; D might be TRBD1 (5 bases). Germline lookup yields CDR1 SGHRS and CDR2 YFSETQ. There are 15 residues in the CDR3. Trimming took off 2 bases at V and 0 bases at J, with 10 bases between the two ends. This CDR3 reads CASSLGVASTDTQYF. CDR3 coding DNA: TGCGCCAGCAGCTTAGGGGTGGCTAGCACAGATACGCAGTATTTT.

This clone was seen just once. This CDR3 reads CASRVTGDSNQPQHF. DNA for the CDR3: TGTGCCAGCAGGGTAACAGGGGACAGCAATCAGCCCCAGCATTTT. This chain uses TRBV6-1 with TRBJ1-5; 7 positions agree with TRBD1. CDR1 MNHNS and CDR2 SASEGT come from the germline V gene. The V gene end was trimmed by 6 bases and the J gene end by 1 base; junction bases not matched to a gene: 6. The CDR3 has 15 amino acids.

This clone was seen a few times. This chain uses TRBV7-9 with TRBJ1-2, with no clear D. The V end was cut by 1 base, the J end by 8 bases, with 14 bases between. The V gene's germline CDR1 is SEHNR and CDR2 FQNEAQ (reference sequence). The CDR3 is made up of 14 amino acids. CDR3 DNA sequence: TGTGCCAGCAGCTTAGTCACTTCCTTCTGGGGCTACACCTTC. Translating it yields CASSLVTSFWGYTF.

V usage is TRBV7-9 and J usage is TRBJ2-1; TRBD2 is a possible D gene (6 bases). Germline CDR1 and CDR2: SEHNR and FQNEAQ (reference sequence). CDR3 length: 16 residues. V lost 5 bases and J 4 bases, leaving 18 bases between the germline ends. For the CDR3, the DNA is TGTGCCAGCAGCAAGGCGGGGCCCGGCGCGTACAATGAGCAGTTCTTC. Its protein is CASSKAGPGAYNEQFF.

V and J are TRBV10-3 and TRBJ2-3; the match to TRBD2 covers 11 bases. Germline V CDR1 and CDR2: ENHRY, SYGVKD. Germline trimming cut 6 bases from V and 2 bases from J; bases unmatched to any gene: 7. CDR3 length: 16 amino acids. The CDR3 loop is CAISQGTSGITDTQYF. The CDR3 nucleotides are TGTGCCATCAGCCAAGGGACTAGCGGTATCACAGATACGCAGTATTTT.

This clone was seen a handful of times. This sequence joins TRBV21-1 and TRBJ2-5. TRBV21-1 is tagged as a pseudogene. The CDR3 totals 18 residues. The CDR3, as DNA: TGTGCCAGCATATATAAAAGGCTGGGGGGCGGAGTCGGAGAGACCCAGTACTTC. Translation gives CASIYKRLGGGVGETQYF.

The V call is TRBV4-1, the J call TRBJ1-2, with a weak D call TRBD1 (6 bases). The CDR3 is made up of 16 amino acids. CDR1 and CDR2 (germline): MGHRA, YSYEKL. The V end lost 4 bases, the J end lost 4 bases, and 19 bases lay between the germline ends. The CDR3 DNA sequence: TGCGCCAGCAGCCGACTACCCGGACAGCTAATCTATGGCTACACCTTC. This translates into CASSRLPGQLIYGYTF.

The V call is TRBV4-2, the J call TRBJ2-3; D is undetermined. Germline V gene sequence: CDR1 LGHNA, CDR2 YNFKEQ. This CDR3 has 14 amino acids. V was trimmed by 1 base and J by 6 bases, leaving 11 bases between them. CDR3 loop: CASSQGSSLDTQYF. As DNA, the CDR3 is TGTGCCAGCAGCCAAGGCTCCTCTCTCGATACGCAGTATTTT.

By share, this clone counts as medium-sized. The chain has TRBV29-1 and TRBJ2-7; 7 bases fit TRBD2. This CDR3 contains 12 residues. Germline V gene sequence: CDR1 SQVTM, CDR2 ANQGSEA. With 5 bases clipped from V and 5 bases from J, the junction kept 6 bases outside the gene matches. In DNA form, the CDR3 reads TGCAGCGTTCTAGCGGCCCGGAACGAGCAGTACTTC. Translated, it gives CSVLAARNEQYF.

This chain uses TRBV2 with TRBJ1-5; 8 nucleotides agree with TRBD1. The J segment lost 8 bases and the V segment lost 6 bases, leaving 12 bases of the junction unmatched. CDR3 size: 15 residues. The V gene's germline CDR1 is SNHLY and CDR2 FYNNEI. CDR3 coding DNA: TGTGCCAGCAGCGTGACAGGGGATACCCTTGAGCCCCAGCATTTT. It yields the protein CASSVTGDTLEPQHF.

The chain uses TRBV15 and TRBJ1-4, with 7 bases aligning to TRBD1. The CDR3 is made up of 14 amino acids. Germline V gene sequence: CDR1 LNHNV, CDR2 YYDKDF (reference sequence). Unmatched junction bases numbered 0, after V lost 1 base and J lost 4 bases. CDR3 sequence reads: CATSRAGGNEKLFF. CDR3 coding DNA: TGTGCCACCAGCAGAGCAGGGGGTAATGAAAAACTGTTTTTT. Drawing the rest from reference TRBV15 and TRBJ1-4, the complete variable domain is DAMVIQNPRYQVTQFGKPVTLSCSQTLNHNVMYWYQQKSSQAPKLLFHYYDKDFNNEADTPDNFQSRRPNTSFCFLDIRSPGLGDTAMYLCATSRAGGNEKLFFGSGTQLSVL.

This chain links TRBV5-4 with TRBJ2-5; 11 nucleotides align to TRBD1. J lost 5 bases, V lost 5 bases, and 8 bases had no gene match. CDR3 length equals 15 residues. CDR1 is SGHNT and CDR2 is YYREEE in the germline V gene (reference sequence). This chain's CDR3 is CASRQGQGELETQYF. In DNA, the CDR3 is TGTGCCAGCAGACAGGGACAGGGGGAATTGGAGACCCAGTACTTC. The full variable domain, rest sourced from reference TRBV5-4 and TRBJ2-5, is ETGVTQSPTHLIKTRGQQVTLRCSSQSGHNTVSWYQQALGQGPQFIFQYYREEENGRGNFPPRFSGLQFPNYSSELNVNALELDDSALYLCASRQGQGELETQYFGPGTRLLVL.

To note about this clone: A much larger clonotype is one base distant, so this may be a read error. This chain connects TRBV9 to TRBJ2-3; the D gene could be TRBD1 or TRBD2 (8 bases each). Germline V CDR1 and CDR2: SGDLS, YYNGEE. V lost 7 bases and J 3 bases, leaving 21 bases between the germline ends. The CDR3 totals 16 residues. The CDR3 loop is CASRGGNRGGTDTQYF. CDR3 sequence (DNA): TGTGCCAGCCGCGGGGGGAACAGGGGGGGGACAGATACGCAGTATTTT. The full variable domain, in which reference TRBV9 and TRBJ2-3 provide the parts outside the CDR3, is DSGVTQTPKHLITATGQRVTLRCSPRSGDLSVYWYQQSLDQGLQFLIQYYNGEERAKGNILERFSAQQFPDLHSELNLSSLELGDSALYFCASRGGNRGGTDTQYFGPGTRLTVL.

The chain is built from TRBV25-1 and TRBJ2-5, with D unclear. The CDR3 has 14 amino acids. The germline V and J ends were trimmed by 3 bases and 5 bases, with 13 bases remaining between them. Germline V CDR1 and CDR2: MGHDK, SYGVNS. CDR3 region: CASSERSLGETQYF. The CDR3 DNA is TGTGCCAGCAGTGAGAGAAGTTTGGGCGAGACCCAGTACTTC.

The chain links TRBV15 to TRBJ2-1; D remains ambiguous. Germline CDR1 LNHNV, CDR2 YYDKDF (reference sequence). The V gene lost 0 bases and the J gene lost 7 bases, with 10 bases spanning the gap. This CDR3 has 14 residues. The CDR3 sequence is CATSREDWKNEQFF. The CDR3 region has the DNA TGTGCCACCAGCAGAGAGGATTGGAAGAATGAGCAGTTCTTC. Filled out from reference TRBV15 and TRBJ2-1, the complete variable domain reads DAMVIQNPRYQVTQFGKPVTLSCSQTLNHNVMYWYQQKSSQAPKLLFHYYDKDFNNEADTPDNFQSRRPNTSFCFLDIRSPGLGDTAMYLCATSREDWKNEQFFGPGTRLTVL.